This T cell receptor (beta chain) is from a study of post-analysis software for immune sequencing data. The wider study: The study covered relapsing-remitting, secondary progressive and progressive-relapsing courses of multiple sclerosis.

To note about this clonotype: The target antigen is unknown.

Incorporated into the TCR beta cDNA libraries were unique molecular identifiers, which served to reduce PCR and sequencing biases. T cells numbering 1 to 10 million yielded cDNA molecules that totaled roughly 500,000. Each CDR3 protein is one row after TCRdb ran MiXCR on the PCR reads. The top ten clones hold approximately 4.2% of a sample with about 820,000 distinct CDR3 sequences, under 70% of them seen once. Study-wide findings and caveats: Under the F measure, samples that were prepared in one batch clustered strongly together. The study found TRBV5-6, TRBV5-1 and TRBV20-1 among roughly 5 TRBV segments more frequent in patients than controls. When compared against controls, multiple sclerosis patients showed significantly lower normalized Chao1 diversity.

This CDR3 has 13 residues. V dropped 3 bases and J dropped 3 bases, with 10 bases sitting between them. Germline assignment: CDR1 SGHRS and CDR2 YFSETQ. This chain joins TRBV5-1 and TRBJ2-7; the D gene is possibly TRBD1 (5 bases). The sample was blood. The TCR was taken from a girl between 10 and 17 years old with multiple sclerosis. CDR3 nucleotide sequence: TGCGCCAGCAGCTGGTCGACAGACTACGAGCAGTACTTC. As protein: CASSWSTDYEQYF.